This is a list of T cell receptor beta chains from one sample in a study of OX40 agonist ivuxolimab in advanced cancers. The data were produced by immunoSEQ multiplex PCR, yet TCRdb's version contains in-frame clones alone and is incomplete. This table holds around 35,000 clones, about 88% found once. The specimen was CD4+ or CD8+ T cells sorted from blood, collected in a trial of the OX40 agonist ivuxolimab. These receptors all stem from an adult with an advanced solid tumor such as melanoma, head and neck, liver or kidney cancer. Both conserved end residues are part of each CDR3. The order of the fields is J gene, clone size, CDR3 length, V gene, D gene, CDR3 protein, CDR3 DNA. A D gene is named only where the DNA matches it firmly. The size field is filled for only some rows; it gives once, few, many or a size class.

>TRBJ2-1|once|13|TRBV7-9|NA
CASDEGSYNEQFF
TGTGCCAGCGACGAGGGATCCTACAATGAGCAGTTCTTC
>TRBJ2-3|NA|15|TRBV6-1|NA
CASSLQGTGTDTQYF
TGTGCCAGCAGTCTGCAGGGGACCGGCACAGATACGCAGTATTTT
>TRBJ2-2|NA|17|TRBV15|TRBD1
CATSDQATGVSAGELFF
TGTGCCACCAGCGATCAGGCGACAGGGGTTAGCGCCGGGGAGCTGTTTTTT
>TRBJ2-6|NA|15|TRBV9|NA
CASSVAGPGANVLTF
TGTGCCAGCAGCGTAGCCGGGCCCGGGGCCAACGTCCTGACTTTC
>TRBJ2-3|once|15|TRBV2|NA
CASSIAGQSTDTQYF
TGTGCCAGCTCAATCGCAGGACAGAGCACAGATACGCAGTATTTT
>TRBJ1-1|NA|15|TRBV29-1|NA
CSVGGGGNEYTEAFF
TGCAGCGTTGGGGGAGGGGGGAATGAGTACACTGAAGCTTTCTTT
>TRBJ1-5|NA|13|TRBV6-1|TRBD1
CATWTGFYQPQHF
TGTGCCACCTGGACAGGTTTTTATCAGCCCCAGCATTTT
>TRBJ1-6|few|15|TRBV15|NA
CATSRAGVLNSPLHF
TGTGCCACCAGCAGAGCAGGGGTCCTCAATTCACCCCTCCACTTT
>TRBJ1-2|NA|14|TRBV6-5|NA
CASSYRETLYGYTF
TGTGCCAGCAGTTACCGGGAGACCCTCTATGGCTACACCTTC
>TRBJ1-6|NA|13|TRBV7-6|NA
CASSPRSNSPLHF
TGTGCCAGCAGCCCCCGGAGTAATTCACCCCTCCACTTT
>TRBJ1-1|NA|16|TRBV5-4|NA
CASSHEMRGLNTEAFF
TGTGCCAGCAGCCACGAGATGAGGGGCCTGAACACTGAAGCTTTCTTT
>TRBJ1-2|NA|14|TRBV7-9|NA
CASSLETAGYGYTF
TGTGCCAGCAGCTTAGAGACAGCGGGCTATGGCTACACCTTC
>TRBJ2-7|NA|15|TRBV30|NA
CAWSVQRQQTYEQYF
TGTGCCTGGAGTGTACAGAGACAGCAAACCTACGAGCAGTACTTC
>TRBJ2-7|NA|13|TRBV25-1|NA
CASSSRASYEQYF
TGTGCCAGCAGTAGCCGGGCCTCCTACGAGCAGTACTTC
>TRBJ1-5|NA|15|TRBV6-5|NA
CASRAYRESYQPQHF
TGTGCCAGCAGAGCGTACAGGGAATCTTATCAGCCCCAGCATTTT
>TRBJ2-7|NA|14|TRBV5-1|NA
CASSPRDNSYEQYF
TGCGCCAGCAGCCCCCGGGACAACTCCTACGAGCAGTACTTC
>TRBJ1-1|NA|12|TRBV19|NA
CASNAEGTEAFF
TGTGCCAGTAATGCCGAGGGCACTGAAGCTTTCTTT
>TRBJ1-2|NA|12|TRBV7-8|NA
CASSEGGYGYTF
TGTGCCAGCAGCGAGGGGGGCTATGGCTACACCTTC
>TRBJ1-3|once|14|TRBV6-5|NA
CASSRDKSGNTIYF
TGTGCCAGCAGTCGAGACAAATCTGGAAACACCATATATTTT
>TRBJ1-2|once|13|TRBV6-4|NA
CASSDSIRGGYTF
TGTGCCAGCAGTGACTCGATTCGGGGTGGCTACACCTTC
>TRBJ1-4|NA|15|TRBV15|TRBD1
CATSRLGTGDEKLFF
TGTGCCACCAGCAGGCTGGGGACAGGGGATGAAAAACTGTTTTTT
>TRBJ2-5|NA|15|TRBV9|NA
CASSVATALRETQYF
TGTGCCAGCAGCGTAGCTACGGCCCTTAGAGAGACCCAGTACTTC
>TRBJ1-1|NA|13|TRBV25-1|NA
CASNLGFGTEAFF
TGTGCCAGCAACCTAGGGTTCGGCACTGAAGCTTTCTTT
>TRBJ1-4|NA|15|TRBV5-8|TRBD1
CASSRTGLTNEKLFF
TGTGCCAGCAGCAGGACAGGGCTGACTAATGAAAAACTGTTTTTT
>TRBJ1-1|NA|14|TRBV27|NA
CASSLRSGSTEAFF
TGTGCCAGCAGCTTGCGGTCAGGGAGTACTGAAGCTTTCTTT
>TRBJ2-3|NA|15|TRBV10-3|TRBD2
CAIATSGSDTDTQYF
TGTGCCATCGCCACTAGCGGGTCCGACACAGATACGCAGTATTTT
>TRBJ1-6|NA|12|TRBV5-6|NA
CASSLRASPLHF
TGTGCCAGCAGCTTGAGGGCTTCACCCCTCCACTTT
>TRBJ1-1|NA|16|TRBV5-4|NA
CASSFGGAGAYTEAFF
TGTGCCAGCAGCTTTGGTGGGGCAGGGGCGTACACTGAAGCTTTCTTT
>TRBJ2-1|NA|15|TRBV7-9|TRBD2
CASSITSGGLGEQFF
TGTGCCAGCAGTATTACTAGCGGGGGATTGGGTGAGCAGTTCTTC
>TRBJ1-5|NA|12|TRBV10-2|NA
CASRQANQPQHF
TGCGCCAGCAGGCAGGCCAATCAGCCCCAGCATTTT
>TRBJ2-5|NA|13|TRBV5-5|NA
CASSAGPQETQYF
TGTGCCAGCAGCGCGGGTCCCCAAGAGACCCAGTACTTC
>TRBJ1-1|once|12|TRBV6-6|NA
CASVGGAGEAFF
TGTGCTAGTGTCGGGGGGGCGGGGGAAGCTTTCTTT
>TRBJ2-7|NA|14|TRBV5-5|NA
CASSLQGVGYEQYF
TGTGCCAGCAGCTTGCAAGGGGTTGGGTACGAGCAGTACTTC
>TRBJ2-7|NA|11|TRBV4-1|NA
CASSLGREQYF
TGCGCCAGCAGCCTTGGAAGGGAGCAGTACTTC
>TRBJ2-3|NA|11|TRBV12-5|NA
CASGHADTQYF
TGTGCTAGTGGGCATGCAGATACGCAGTATTTT
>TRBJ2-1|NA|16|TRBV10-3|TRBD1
CASSYSIQGAYNEQFF
TGTGCCAGCAGTTACTCGATTCAGGGGGCCTACAATGAGCAGTTCTTC
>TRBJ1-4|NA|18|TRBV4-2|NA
CASSQAKRGGHTNEKLFF
TGTGCCAGCAGCCAAGCTAAGCGGGGGGGGCATACTAATGAAAAACTGTTTTTT
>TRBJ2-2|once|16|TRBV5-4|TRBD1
CASSPWDRTNTGELFF
TGTGCCAGCAGCCCGTGGGACAGGACGAACACCGGGGAGCTGTTTTTT
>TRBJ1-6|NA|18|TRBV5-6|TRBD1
CASSKDRGFASYNSPLHF
TGTGCCAGCAGCAAAGACAGGGGGTTCGCCTCCTATAATTCACCCCTCCACTTT
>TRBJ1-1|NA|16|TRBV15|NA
CATSRDLTQGAFEAFF
TGTGCCACCAGCAGAGATCTCACGCAAGGGGCCTTTGAAGCTTTCTTT
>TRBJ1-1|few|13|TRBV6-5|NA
CASRDLRGTEAFF
TGTGCCAGCAGGGACTTAAGGGGGACGGAAGCTTTCTTT
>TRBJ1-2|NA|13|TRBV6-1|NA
CASSEASPTGYTF
TGTGCCAGCAGTGAAGCTTCCCCGACAGGCTACACCTTC
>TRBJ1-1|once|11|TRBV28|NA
CASSGFGGAFF
TGTGCCAGCAGTGGGTTCGGGGGAGCTTTCTTT
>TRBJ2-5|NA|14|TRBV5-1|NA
CASSFGQGPETQYF
TGCGCCAGCAGCTTCGGTCAGGGCCCAGAGACCCAGTACTTC
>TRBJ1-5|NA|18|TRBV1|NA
CTSSQRVVGTQKRQPQHF
TGCACCAGCAGCCAAAGGGTGGTCGGGACACAGAAGCGTCAGCCCCAGCATTTT
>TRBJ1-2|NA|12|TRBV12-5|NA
CASGFDSSGYTF
TGTGCTAGTGGTTTCGACAGTTCGGGCTACACCTTC
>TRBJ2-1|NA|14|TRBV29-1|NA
CSVDMGGFYNEQFF
TGCAGCGTTGATATGGGGGGTTTCTACAATGAGCAGTTCTTC
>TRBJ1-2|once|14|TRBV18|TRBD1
CASSPGQANYGYTF
TGTGCCAGCTCACCCGGACAGGCCAACTATGGCTACACCTTC
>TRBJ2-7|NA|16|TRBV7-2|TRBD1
CASSLASGTGGGEQYF
TGTGCCAGCAGCTTAGCCTCCGGGACAGGGGGAGGCGAGCAGTACTTC
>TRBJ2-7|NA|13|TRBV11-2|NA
CASRRQDRYEQYF
TGTGCCAGCAGACGACAGGACCGGTACGAGCAGTACTTC
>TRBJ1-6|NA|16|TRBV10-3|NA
CAISDYPGQVGSPLHF
TGTGCCATCAGTGACTACCCGGGGCAGGTTGGGTCACCCCTCCACTTT
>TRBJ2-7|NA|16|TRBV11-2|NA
CASSLTVLVRSYEQYF
TGTGCCAGCAGCTTGACGGTCTTAGTTAGGTCCTACGAGCAGTACTTC
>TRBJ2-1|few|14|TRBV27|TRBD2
CARGASGGAHEQFF
TGTGCCAGGGGAGCTAGCGGGGGGGCCCATGAGCAGTTCTTC